This T cell receptor (beta chain) was retrieved from a study of blood T cell repertoires in COVID-19. This clone has just one count. V was pared by 0 bases and J by 6 bases, with 12 bases between. The CDR3 sequence is 15 residues long. Germline CDR1 and CDR2: LGHNA and YNFKEQ. Profiling relied on immunoSEQ multiplex PCR, and the TCRdb table lists in-frame clones only, not all of them. The table records 88,000 or so clones, 70% to 80% of them present only once. This clonotype originated in a human donor in a cohort sampled during active COVID-19. The sequencing input was peripheral blood. The V gene is TRBV4-2, the J gene TRBJ2-1; D is possibly TRBD2 (6 bases). The CDR3 sequence is CASSQDNGGVNEQFF. CDR3 DNA: TGTGCCAGCAGCCAAGATAACGGCGGGGTCAATGAGCAGTTCTTC.